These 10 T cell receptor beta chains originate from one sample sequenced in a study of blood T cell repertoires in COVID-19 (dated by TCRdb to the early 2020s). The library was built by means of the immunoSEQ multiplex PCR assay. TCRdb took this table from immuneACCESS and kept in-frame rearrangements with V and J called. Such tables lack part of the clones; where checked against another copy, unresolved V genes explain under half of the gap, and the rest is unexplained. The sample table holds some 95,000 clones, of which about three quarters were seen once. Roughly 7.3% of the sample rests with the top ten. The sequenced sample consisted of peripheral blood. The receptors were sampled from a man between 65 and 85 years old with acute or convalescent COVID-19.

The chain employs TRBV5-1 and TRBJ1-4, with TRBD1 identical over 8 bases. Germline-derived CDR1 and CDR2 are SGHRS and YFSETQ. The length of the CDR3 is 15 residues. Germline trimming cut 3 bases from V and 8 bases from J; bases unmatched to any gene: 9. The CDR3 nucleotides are TGCGCCAGCAGCTCCAACAGGGGGTTAGAAGAAAAACTGTTTTTT. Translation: CASSSNRGLEEKLFF.

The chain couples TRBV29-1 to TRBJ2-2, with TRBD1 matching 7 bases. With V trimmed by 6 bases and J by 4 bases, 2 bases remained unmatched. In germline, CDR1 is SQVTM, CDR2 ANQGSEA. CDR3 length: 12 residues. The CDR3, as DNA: TGCAGCGTGGGACAGACCACCGGGGAGCTGTTTTTT. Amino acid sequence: CSVGQTTGELFF.

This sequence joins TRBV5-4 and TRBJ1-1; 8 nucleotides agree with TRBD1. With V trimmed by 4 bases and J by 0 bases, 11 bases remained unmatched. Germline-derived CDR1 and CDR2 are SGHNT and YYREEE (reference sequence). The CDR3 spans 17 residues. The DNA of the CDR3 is TGTGCCAGCAGCCTAGACAGGGGCCTCCCTTTGAACACTGAAGCTTTCTTT. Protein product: CASSLDRGLPLNTEAFF.

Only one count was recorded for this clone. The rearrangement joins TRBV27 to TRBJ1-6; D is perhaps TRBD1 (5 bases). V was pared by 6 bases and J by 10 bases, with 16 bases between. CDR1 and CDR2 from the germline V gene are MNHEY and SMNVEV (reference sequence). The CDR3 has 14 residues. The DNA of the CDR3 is TGTGCCAGCAGCCAGTTAGGAGGGGTCTCACCCCTCCACTTT. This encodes CASSQLGGVSPLHF.

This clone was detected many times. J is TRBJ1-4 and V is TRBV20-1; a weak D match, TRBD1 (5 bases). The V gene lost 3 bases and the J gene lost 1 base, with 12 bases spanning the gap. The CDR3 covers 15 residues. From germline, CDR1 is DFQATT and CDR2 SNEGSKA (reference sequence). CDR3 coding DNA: TGCAGTGCTAGTCGTCAGGGCGGAACTAATGAAAAACTGTTTTTT. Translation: CSASRQGGTNEKLFF.

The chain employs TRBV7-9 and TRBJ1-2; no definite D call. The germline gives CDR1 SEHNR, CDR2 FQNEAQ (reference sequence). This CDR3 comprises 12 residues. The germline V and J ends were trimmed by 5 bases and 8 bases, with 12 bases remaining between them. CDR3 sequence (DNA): TGTGCCAGCAGCCTGGACTTGAGAGGCTACACCTTC. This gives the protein CASSLDLRGYTF.

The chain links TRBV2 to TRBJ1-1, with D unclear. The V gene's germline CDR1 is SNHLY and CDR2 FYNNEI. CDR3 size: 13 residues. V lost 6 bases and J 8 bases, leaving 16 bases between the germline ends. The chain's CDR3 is CASRKWREAEAFF. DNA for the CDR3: TGTGCCAGCAGGAAATGGAGGGAAGCCGAAGCTTTCTTT.

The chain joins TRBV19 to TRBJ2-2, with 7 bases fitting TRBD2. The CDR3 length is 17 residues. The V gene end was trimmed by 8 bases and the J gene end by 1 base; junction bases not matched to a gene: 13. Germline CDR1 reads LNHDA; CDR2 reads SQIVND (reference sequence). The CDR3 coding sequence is TGTGCCAGTCAAGACGGGAGGAGGGGCGGGAACACCGGGGAGCTGTTTTTT. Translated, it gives CASQDGRRGGNTGELFF.

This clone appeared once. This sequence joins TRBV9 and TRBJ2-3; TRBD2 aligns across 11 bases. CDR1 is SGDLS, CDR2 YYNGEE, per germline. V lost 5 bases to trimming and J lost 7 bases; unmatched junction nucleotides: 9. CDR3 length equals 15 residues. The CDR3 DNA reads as TGTGCCAGCAGTCGAACTAGCGGGAGATTGAATACGCAGTATTTT. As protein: CASSRTSGRLNTQYF.

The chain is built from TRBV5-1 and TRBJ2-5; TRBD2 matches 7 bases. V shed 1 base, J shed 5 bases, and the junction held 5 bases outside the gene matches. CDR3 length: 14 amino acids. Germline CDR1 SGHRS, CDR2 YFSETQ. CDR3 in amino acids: CASSLSTSSETQYF. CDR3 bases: TGCGCCAGCAGCTTGTCGACTAGCTCTGAGACCCAGTACTTC.